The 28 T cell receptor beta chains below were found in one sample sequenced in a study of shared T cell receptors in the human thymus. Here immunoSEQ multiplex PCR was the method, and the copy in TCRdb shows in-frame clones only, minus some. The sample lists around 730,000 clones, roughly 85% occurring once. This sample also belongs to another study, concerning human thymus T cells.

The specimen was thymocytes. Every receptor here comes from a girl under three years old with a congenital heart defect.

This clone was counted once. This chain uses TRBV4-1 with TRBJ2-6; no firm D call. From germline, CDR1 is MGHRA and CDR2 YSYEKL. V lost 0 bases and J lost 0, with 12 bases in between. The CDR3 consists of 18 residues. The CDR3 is CASSQDGPKTSGANVLTF. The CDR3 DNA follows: TGCGCCAGCAGCCAAGATGGGCCGAAAACCTCTGGGGCCAACGTCCTGACTTTC.

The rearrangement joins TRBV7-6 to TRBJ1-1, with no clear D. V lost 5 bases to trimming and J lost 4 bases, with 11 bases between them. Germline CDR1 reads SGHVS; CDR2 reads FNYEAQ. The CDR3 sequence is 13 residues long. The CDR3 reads CASSARDLTEAFF. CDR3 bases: TGTGCCAGCAGCGCCCGGGATCTCACTGAAGCTTTCTTT.

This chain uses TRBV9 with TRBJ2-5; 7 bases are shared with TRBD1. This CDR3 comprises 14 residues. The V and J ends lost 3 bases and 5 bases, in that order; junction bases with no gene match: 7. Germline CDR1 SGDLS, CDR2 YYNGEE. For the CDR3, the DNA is TGTGCCAGCAGCGAGAGACAGGGACGGGAGACCCAGTACTTC. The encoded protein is CASSERQGRETQYF.

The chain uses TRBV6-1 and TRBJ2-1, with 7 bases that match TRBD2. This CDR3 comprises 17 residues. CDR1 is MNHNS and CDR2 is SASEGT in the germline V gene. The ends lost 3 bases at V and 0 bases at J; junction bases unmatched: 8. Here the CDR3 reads CASSDETSWSSYNEQFF. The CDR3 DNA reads TGTGCCAGCAGTGATGAGACTAGCTGGAGCTCCTACAATGAGCAGTTCTTC.

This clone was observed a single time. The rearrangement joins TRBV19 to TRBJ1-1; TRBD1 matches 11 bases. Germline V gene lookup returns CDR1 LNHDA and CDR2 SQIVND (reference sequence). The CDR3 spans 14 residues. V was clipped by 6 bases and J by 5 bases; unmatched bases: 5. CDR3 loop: CASRVDRGRTEAFF. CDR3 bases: TGTGCCAGTAGAGTGGACAGGGGGCGAACTGAAGCTTTCTTT.

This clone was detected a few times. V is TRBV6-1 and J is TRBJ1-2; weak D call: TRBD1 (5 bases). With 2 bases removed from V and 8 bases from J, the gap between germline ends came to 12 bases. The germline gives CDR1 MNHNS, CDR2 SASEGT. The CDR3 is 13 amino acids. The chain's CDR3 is CASSELDSRGYTF. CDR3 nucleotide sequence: TGTGCCAGCAGTGAACTTGACAGTCGGGGCTACACCTTC.

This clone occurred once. CDR3 coding DNA: TGTGCCAGCAGCCTCTCAAAGCGGGACATTGTCGGGGAGTACTTC. Its translation is CASSLSKRDIVGEYF. This rearrangement joins TRBV14 to TRBJ2-7, with D tentatively TRBD2 (7 bases). CDR3 length equals 15 residues. Trimming cost V 4 bases and J 11 bases, with 24 bases left between them. Germline V gene sequence: CDR1 SGHDN, CDR2 FVKESK. Full variable domain (outside the CDR3, taken from reference TRBV14 and TRBJ2-7): EAGVTQFPSHSVIEKGQTVTLRCDPISGHDNLYWYRRVMGKEIKFLLHFVKESKQDESGMPNNRFLAERTGGTYSTLKVQPAELEDSGVYFCASSLSKRDIVGEYFGPGTRLTVT.

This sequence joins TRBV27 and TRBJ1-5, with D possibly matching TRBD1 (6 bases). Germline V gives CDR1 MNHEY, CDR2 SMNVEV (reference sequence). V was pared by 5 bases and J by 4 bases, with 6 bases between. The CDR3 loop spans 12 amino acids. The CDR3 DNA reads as TGTGCCAGCAGTCAGGGGAATCAGCCCCAGCATTTT. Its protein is CASSQGNQPQHF.

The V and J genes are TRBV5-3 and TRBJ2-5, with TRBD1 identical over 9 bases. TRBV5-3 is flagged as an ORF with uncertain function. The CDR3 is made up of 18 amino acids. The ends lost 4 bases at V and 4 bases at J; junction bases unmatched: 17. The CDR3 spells CARSPRTGEGVPIETQYF. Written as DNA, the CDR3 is TGTGCCAGAAGCCCGAGGACAGGGGAAGGGGTTCCCATAGAGACCCAGTACTTC.

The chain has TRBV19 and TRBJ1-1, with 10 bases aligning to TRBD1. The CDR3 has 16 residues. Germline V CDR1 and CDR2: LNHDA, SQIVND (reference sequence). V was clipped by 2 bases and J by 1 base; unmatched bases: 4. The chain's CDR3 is CASSIRRDRGNTEAFF. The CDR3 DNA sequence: TGTGCCAGTAGTATACGAAGGGACAGGGGGAACACTGAAGCTTTCTTT.

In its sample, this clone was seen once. CDR3 loop: CATSRDPWGYDSPTAGEKLFF. CDR3 sequence (DNA): TGTGCCACCAGCAGAGATCCCTGGGGTTACGACTCCCCCACAGCAGGGGAAAAACTGTTTTTT. The chain uses TRBV15 and TRBJ1-4, with D maybe TRBD1 (5 bases). This CDR3 contains 21 residues. Germline loops: CDR1 LNHNV, CDR2 YYDKDF (reference sequence). V lost 0 bases and J lost 8, with 31 bases in between.

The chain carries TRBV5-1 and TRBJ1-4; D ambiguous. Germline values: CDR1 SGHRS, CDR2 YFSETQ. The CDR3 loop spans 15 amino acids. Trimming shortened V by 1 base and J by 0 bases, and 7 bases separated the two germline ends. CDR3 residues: CASSLTAPTNEKLFF. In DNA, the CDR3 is TGCGCCAGCAGCTTGACAGCCCCAACTAATGAAAAACTGTTTTTT.

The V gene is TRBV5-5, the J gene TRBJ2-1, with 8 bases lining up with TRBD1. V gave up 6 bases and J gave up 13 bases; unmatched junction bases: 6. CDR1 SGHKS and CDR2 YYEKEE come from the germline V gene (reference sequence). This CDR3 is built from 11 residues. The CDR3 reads CASNRGQGQFF. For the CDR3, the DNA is TGTGCCAGCAATCGTGGACAGGGACAGTTCTTC.

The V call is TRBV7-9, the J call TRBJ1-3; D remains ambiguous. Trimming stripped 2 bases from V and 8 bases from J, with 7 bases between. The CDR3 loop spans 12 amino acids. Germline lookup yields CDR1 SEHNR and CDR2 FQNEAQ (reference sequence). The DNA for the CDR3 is TGTGCCAGCAGCTTACCCTTTGACACCATATATTTT. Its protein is CASSLPFDTIYF.

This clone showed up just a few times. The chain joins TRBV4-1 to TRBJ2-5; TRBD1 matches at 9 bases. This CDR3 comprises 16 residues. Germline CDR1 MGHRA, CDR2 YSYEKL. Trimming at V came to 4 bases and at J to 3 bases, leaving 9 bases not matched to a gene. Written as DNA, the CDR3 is TGCGCCAGCAGCCGCAACAAGGGACAGGGAAAAGAGACCCAGTACTTC. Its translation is CASSRNKGQGKETQYF.

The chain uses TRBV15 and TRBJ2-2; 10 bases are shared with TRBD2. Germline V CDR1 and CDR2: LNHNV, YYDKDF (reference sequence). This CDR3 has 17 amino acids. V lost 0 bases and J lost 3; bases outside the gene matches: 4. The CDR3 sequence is CATSRELAGLHTGELFF. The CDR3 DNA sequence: TGTGCCACCAGCAGAGAACTAGCGGGGCTTCACACCGGGGAGCTGTTTTTT. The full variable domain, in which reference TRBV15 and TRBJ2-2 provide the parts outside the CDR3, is DAMVIQNPRYQVTQFGKPVTLSCSQTLNHNVMYWYQQKSSQAPKLLFHYYDKDFNNEADTPDNFQSRRPNTSFCFLDIRSPGLGDTAMYLCATSRELAGLHTGELFFGEGSRLTVL.

CDR3: CASSPPLKTGRLNTEAFF. CDR3 coding DNA: TGTGCCAGCAGTCCCCCTCTTAAGACAGGGAGGTTGAACACTGAAGCTTTCTTT. This sequence joins TRBV9 and TRBJ1-1; 7 positions agree with TRBD1. CDR1 and CDR2 (germline): SGDLS, YYNGEE. Trimming took 5 bases from V and 0 from J; bases not matched to a gene: 16. This CDR3 contains 18 residues.

The CDR3 sequence is CASSREVSEAFF. The CDR3 nucleotides read TGTGCCAGTTCCAGGGAAGTGTCTGAAGCTTTCTTT. This sequence joins TRBV19 and TRBJ1-1; a possible D gene is TRBD1 (5 bases). The CDR3 extends over 12 amino acids. CDR1 and CDR2 (germline): LNHDA, SQIVND (reference sequence). V lost 8 bases and J 6 bases, leaving 13 bases between the germline ends. The variable domain in full, with the rest retrieved from reference TRBV19 and TRBJ1-1, is DGGITQSPKYLFRKEGQNVTLSCEQNLNHDAMYWYRQDPGQGLRLIYYSQIVNDFQKGDIAEGYSVSREKKESFPLTVTSAQKNPTAFYLCASSREVSEAFFGQGTRLTVV.

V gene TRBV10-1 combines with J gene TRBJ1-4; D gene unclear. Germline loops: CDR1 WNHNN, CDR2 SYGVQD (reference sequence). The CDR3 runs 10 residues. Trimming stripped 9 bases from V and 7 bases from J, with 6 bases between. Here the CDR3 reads CARRREKLFF. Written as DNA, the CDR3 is TGCGCCAGGAGGCGTGAAAAACTGTTTTTT.

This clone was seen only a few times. CDR3: CASSTSGTGRYNEQFF. The CDR3 coding sequence is TGTGCCAGCAGTACCTCCGGGACAGGGAGATACAATGAGCAGTTCTTC. The chain has TRBV25-1 and TRBJ2-1; 9 nucleotides agree with TRBD1. The germline V gene has CDR1 MGHDK and CDR2 SYGVNS. The CDR3 extends over 16 amino acids. Trimming removed 5 bases from V and 4 bases from J; junction bases left unmatched: 9.

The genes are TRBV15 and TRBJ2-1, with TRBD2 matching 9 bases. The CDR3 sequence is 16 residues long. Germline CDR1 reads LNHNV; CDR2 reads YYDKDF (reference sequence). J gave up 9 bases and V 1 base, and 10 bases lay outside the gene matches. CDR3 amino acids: CATSRVPSGGRSEQFF. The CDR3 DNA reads TGTGCCACCAGCAGAGTTCCAAGCGGGGGGCGGAGTGAGCAGTTCTTC. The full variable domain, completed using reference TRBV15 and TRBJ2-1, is DAMVIQNPRYQVTQFGKPVTLSCSQTLNHNVMYWYQQKSSQAPKLLFHYYDKDFNNEADTPDNFQSRRPNTSFCFLDIRSPGLGDTAMYLCATSRVPSGGRSEQFFGPGTRLTVL.

The CDR3 here is CASGFPPPSGTGGFGTQYF. The DNA of the CDR3 is TGTGCTAGTGGTTTTCCCCCCCCTTCTGGGACAGGGGGCTTCGGGACCCAGTACTTC. The V call is TRBV12-5, the J call TRBJ2-5; TRBD1 matches 12 bases. Germline trimming cut 3 bases from V and 7 bases from J; bases unmatched to any gene: 18. This CDR3 spans 19 amino acids. Germline V gene data show CDR1 as LGHNT and CDR2 as FRNRAP.

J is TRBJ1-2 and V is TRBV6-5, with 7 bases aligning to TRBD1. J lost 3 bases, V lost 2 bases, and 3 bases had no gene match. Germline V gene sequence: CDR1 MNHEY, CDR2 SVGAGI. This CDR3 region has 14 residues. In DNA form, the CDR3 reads TGTGCCAGCAGTTACACAGGGGCCGACTATGGCTACACCTTC. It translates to CASSYTGADYGYTF.

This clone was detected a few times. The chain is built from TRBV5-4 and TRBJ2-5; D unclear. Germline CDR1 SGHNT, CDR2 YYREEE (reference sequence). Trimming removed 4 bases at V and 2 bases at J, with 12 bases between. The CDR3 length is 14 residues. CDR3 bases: TGTGCCAGCAGCACTGACAAATCGCAAGAGACCCAGTACTTC. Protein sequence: CASSTDKSQETQYF.

The DNA of the CDR3 is TGTGCCAGCAGTTTCAGGATTCCGTCCTATAATTCACCCCTCCACTTT. Translated: CASSFRIPSYNSPLHF. J is TRBJ1-6 and V is TRBV27; D remains unclear. The CDR3 loop spans 16 amino acids. Trimming left V 3 bases short and J 1 base short, with 10 bases between. The germline V gene encodes CDR1 MNHEY and CDR2 SMNVEV (reference sequence).

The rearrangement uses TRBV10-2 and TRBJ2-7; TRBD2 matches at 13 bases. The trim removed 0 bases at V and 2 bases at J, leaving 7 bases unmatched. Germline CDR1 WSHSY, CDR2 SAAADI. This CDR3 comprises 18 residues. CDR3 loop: CASSESLGLAGSTYEQYF. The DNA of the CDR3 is TGCGCCAGCAGTGAGTCTCTGGGACTAGCGGGGTCCACCTACGAGCAGTACTTC.

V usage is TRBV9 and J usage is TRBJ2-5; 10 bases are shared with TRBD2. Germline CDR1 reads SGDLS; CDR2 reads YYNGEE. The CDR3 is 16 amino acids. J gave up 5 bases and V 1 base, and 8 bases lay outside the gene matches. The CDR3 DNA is TGTGCCAGCAGCGTACTTCTAGCGGGGGTAGCGGAGACCCAGTACTTC. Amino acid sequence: CASSVLLAGVAETQYF.

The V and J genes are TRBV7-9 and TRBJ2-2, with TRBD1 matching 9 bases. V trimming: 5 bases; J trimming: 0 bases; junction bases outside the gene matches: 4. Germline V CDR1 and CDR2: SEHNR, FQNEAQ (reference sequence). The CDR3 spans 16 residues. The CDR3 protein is CASSDRQGANTGELFF. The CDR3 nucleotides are TGTGCCAGCAGCGACCGACAGGGGGCGAACACCGGGGAGCTGTTTTTT.